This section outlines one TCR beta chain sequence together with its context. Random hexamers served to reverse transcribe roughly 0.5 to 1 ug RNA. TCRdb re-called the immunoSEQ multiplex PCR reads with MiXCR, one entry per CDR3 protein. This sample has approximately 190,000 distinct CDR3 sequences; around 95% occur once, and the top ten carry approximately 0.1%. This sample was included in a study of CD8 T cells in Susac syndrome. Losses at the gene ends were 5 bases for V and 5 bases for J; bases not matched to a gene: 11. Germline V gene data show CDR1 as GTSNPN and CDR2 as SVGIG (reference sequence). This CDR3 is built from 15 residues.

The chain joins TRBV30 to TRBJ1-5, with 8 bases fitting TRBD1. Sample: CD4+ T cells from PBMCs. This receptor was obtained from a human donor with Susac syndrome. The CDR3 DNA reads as TGTGCCTGGTCAACTTCAGGGACAGGAGATCAGCCCCAGCATTTT. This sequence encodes CAWSTSGTGDQPQHF.